Sequencing of this TCR beta chain was carried out in a study of cytomegalovirus exposure and HLA in healthy donors. Points from the study as a whole: The tendency of first-cohort TCR clusters to co-occur in the 120 or so validation repertoires was identified by a subsequent analysis. Diagnosis of cytomegalovirus status made by the classifier reportedly showed high specificity and sensitivity. Altogether, 150 to 200 TCR beta chains were recorded as cytomegalovirus-associated. In vitro experiments confirmed that a few CMV-associated chains were specific for CMV antigens.

Profiling relied on immunoSEQ multiplex PCR, and the TCRdb table lists in-frame clones only, not all of them. The data contain about 220,000 clones, just under 90% of them singletons. A single count supports this clone. What it recognizes is unknown. This clonotype originated in a young man in good health and CMV-seronegative. Sequencing was performed on PBMCs.

The DNA of the CDR3 is TGTGCCAGCAGTTTCACAGGGGGAACTGAAGCTTTCTTT. Encoded protein: CASSFTGGTEAFF. This rearrangement joins TRBV27 to TRBJ1-1; 8 positions agree with TRBD1. Germline V gene data show CDR1 as MNHEY and CDR2 as SMNVEV (reference sequence). V gave up 3 bases and J gave up 5 bases; unmatched junction bases: 2. This CDR3 region has 13 residues.